These 29 T cell receptor beta chains originate from one sample sequenced in a study of human T cells and chemical hapten exposure. The time point: patch test 1, 2 weeks after DPC sensitization. The treatment is: therapeutic diphenylcyclopropenone sensitization with weekly scalp DPC. TCRdb ran MiXCR on the RACE reads and lists one entry per CDR3 protein. The profile covers fewer than 100,000 distinct CDR3 sequences, with roughly 12% appearing a single time and 2% to 2.5% taken by the ten largest. Sequencing used whole blood, obtained in connection with sensitization to the hapten diphenylcyclopropenone (DPC). The receptor source for this set is a woman in her 40s with alopecia areata. Some clones in this sample may be carry-over from other donors' samples.

There are many counts of this clonotype. The chain employs TRBV4-3 and TRBJ2-1, with 7 bases that match TRBD2. V lost 0 bases and J lost 8; bases outside the gene matches: 4. Looked up from germline, CDR1 is LGHNA and CDR2 is YSLEER. This CDR3 is built from 14 residues. CDR3 protein: CASSQDAGVYEQFF. The CDR3 nucleotides are TGCGCCAGCAGCCAAGACGCGGGAGTTTATGAGCAGTTCTTC.

This chain uses TRBV18 with TRBJ1-6, with a tentative D call TRBD1 (5 bases). Germline V gives CDR1 KGHSH, CDR2 LQKENI. Trimming shortened V by 3 bases and J by 7 bases, and 10 bases separated the two germline ends. The CDR3 is 14 residues long. The CDR3, as DNA: TGTGCCAGCTCACCTCAGGGTTTGAATTCACCCCTCCACTTT. Translated: CASSPQGLNSPLHF. Using reference TRBV18 and TRBJ1-6 for the parts outside the CDR3, the full variable domain is NAGVMQNPRHLVRRRGQEARLRCSPMKGHSHVYWYRQLPEEGLKFMVYLQKENIIDESGMPKERFSAEFPKEGPSILRIQQVVRGDSAAYFCASSPQGLNSPLHFGNGTRLTVT.

This clonotype was counted only a few times. J is TRBJ1-5 and V is TRBV3-1, with D unresolved. Trimming shortened V by 2 bases and J by 5 bases, and 7 bases separated the two germline ends. The CDR3 loop spans 13 amino acids. Per the germline V gene, CDR1 is LGHDT and CDR2 is YNNKEL (reference sequence). CDR3 sequence (DNA): TGTGCCAGCAGCCAACAACTTGATCAGCCCCAGCATTTT. Translated, it gives CASSQQLDQPQHF. Variable domain in full (rest from reference TRBV3-1 and TRBJ1-5): DTAVSQTPKYLVTQMGNDKSIKCEQNLGHDTMYWYKQDSKKFLKIMFSYNNKELIINETVPNRFSPKSPDKAHLNLHINSLELGDSAVYFCASSQQLDQPQHFGDGTRLSIL.

For the CDR3, the DNA is TGTGCCAGCAGTCGAGGACAGGGGGCTCTTGAGACCCAGTACTTC. Translating gives CASSRGQGALETQYF. The chain is built from TRBV28 and TRBJ2-5, with TRBD1 matching over 11 bases. The CDR3 loop spans 15 amino acids. V lost 5 bases and J lost 5; bases outside the gene matches: 7. From germline, CDR1 is MDHEN and CDR2 SYDVKM.

V usage is TRBV21-1 and J usage is TRBJ1-1; no DNA check was done on the table's D call, TRBD1. TRBV21-1 is tagged as a pseudogene. The CDR3 loop spans 12 amino acids. CDR3 nucleotide sequence: TGTGCCAGCAGCGGGGGCAGCGGAATCTCTTTCTTT. Translated, it gives CASSGGSGISFF.

This clonotype was seen a handful of times. The J gene is TRBJ2-2, the V gene TRBV6-5, with 12 bases fitting TRBD2. This CDR3 spans 16 amino acids. Losses at the gene ends were 5 bases for V and 4 bases for J; bases not matched to a gene: 5. Germline loops: CDR1 MNHEY, CDR2 SVGAGI. This CDR3 reads CASSRLAGGGTGELFF. The CDR3 DNA reads TGTGCCAGCAGTCGGCTAGCGGGAGGGGGCACCGGGGAGCTGTTTTTT.

This clonotype was observed many times. The chain carries TRBV3-1 and TRBJ2-2, with unresolved D. Trimming left V 4 bases short and J 3 bases short, with 3 bases between. Germline V gene lookup returns CDR1 LGHDT and CDR2 YNNKEL (reference sequence). The CDR3 loop spans 12 amino acids. This CDR3 is CASSLYTGELFF. DNA of the CDR3: TGTGCCAGCAGCCTCTACACCGGGGAGCTGTTTTTT.

This clonotype was recorded a few times. An end of the junction differs from the germline gene, which may be a read error. The DNA of the CDR3 is TGTGCTAGCAGCCCGTACAGGGTCTGGGACAATCAGCCCCAGCATTTT. This translates into CASSPYRVWDNQPQHF. V gene TRBV7-7 combines with J gene TRBJ1-5; tentatively, D is TRBD1 (6 bases). Germline CDR1 SSHAT, CDR2 FNYEAQ (reference sequence). The CDR3 loop spans 16 amino acids.

The chain has TRBV9 and TRBJ2-3; possibly TRBD2 for D (6 bases). Trimming removed 0 bases from V and 0 bases from J, with 8 bases in between. Germline V gene sequence: CDR1 SGDLS, CDR2 YYNGEE. CDR3 length: 15 amino acids. The DNA of the CDR3 is TGTGCCAGCAGCGTAGGGACTACGAGCACAGATACGCAGTATTTT. It encodes CASSVGTTSTDTQYF.

This clonotype was seen a few times. The J gene is TRBJ2-2, the V gene TRBV29-1; 10 nucleotides align to TRBD2. The V and J ends lost 6 bases and 6 bases, in that order; junction bases with no gene match: 4. There are 13 residues in the CDR3. CDR1 is SQVTM and CDR2 is ANQGSEA in the germline V gene. In DNA, the CDR3 is TGCAGCGTCCGTAGCGGGAGGTCCGGGGAGCTGTTTTTT. This codes for CSVRSGRSGELFF.

Only a few counts were recorded for this clonotype. The chain couples TRBV18 to TRBJ2-5, with a tentative D call TRBD2 (5 bases). The germline V gene has CDR1 KGHSH and CDR2 LQKENI. There are 13 residues in the CDR3. With 5 bases removed from V and 1 base from J, the gap between germline ends came to 8 bases. Here the CDR3 DNA reads TGTGCCAGCTCAGAGGGCATCCAAGAGACCCAGTACTTC. Translation gives CASSEGIQETQYF.

V usage is TRBV28 and J usage is TRBJ2-3; D might be TRBD1 (5 bases). The CDR3 contains 12 residues. In germline, CDR1 is MDHEN, CDR2 SYDVKM. Between the trimmed V and J ends, which lost 6 bases and 7 bases, there was a span of 11 bases. CDR3 nucleotide sequence: TGTGCCAGCAGCCCGTCAGGGTATACGCAGTATTTT. Protein sequence: CASSPSGYTQYF.

The genes are TRBV12-3 or TRBV12-4 and TRBJ1-6, with D possibly TRBD1 on 5 matching bases. Trimming removed 3 bases from V and 8 bases from J, with 8 bases in between. CDR3 length: 13 residues. CDR3 in amino acids: CASSFREDSPLHF. CDR3 nucleotides: TGTGCCAGCAGTTTCAGGGAAGATTCACCCCTCCACTTT.

This clonotype showed up many times. The rearrangement uses TRBV29-1 and TRBJ1-1; 10 positions match TRBD1. This CDR3 is 13 amino acids long. Germline V CDR1 and CDR2: SQVTM, ANQGSEA. V dropped 2 bases and J dropped 5; count of bases not matched to a gene: 2. The CDR3 DNA follows: TGCAGCGTTGAACGGGACAGGGGAACTGAAGCTTTCTTT. Translating it yields CSVERDRGTEAFF. The full variable domain, in which reference TRBV29-1 and TRBJ1-1 provide the parts outside the CDR3, is SAVISQKPSRDICQRGTSLTIQCQVDSQVTMMFWYRQQPGQSLTLIATANQGSEATYESGFVIDKFPISRPNLTFSTLTVSNMSPEDSSIYLCSVERDRGTEAFFGQGTRLTVV.

This clonotype was picked up many times. V gene TRBV7-9 combines with J gene TRBJ2-1; 14 bases fit TRBD2. The CDR3 runs 14 residues. Germline CDR1 reads SEHNR; CDR2 reads FQNEAQ (reference sequence). V shed 3 bases, J shed 10 bases, and the junction held 2 bases outside the gene matches. CDR3 nucleotide sequence: TGTGCCAGCAGCTTGGGACTAGCGGGAGACGAGCAGTTCTTC. Its protein product is CASSLGLAGDEQFF.

This clonotype was found many times. V usage is TRBV19 and J usage is TRBJ2-5, with 7 nucleotides matching TRBD1. Germline V lookup: CDR1 LNHDA, CDR2 SQIVND (reference sequence). Trimming cost V 4 bases and J 4 bases; bases outside gene matches: 6. This CDR3 has 14 residues. CDR3 bases: TGTGCCAGTAGTACACGGACAGGCGCAGAGACCCAGTACTTC. This gives the protein CASSTRTGAETQYF.

This clonotype was seen at least ten times. The rearrangement uses TRBV19 and TRBJ1-5; 7 nucleotides line up with TRBD1. Per germline, CDR1 LNHDA and CDR2 SQIVND (reference sequence). The CDR3 covers 16 residues. The V and J ends lost 3 bases and 1 base, in that order; junction bases with no gene match: 6. The CDR3 DNA is TGTGCCAGTAGTATCAGACAGGGTGAGAGCAATCAGCCCCAGCATTTT. It is translated as CASSIRQGESNQPQHF.

This clonotype has at least ten counts. J is TRBJ2-1 and V is TRBV14; D is possibly TRBD1 (6 bases). Looked up from germline, CDR1 is SGHDN and CDR2 is FVKESK. The CDR3 totals 16 residues. V was shortened by 5 bases and J by 4 bases, with 18 bases between the two germline ends. CDR3 in amino acids: CASSTGSGSLYNEQFF. CDR3 DNA sequence: TGTGCCAGCAGCACAGGGTCCGGGTCCCTGTACAATGAGCAGTTCTTC.

The rearrangement links TRBV6-5 to TRBJ2-6; no clear D gene. Trimming took 10 bases from V and 4 from J, leaving 11 bases between them. Germline lookup yields CDR1 MNHEY and CDR2 SVGAGI. This CDR3 region has 13 residues. CDR3 loop: CAIRQAGANVLTF. CDR3 nucleotide sequence: TGTGCCATCCGCCAGGCGGGGGCCAACGTCCTGACTTTC.

This rearrangement joins TRBV7-2 to TRBJ2-4; tentatively, D is TRBD1 or TRBD2 (5 bases each). CDR1 and CDR2 from the germline V gene are SGHTA and FQGNSA. Between the trimmed V and J ends, which lost 3 bases and 7 bases, there was a span of 10 bases. This CDR3 spans 13 amino acids. The CDR3 loop is CASSFQGDNIQYF. The CDR3 DNA reads TGTGCCAGCAGCTTTCAGGGAGACAACATTCAGTACTTC.

V and J are TRBV3-1 and TRBJ1-3, with no clear D. This CDR3 comprises 15 residues. From germline, CDR1 is LGHDT and CDR2 YNNKEL (reference sequence). Trimming took 4 bases from V and 1 from J, leaving 11 bases between them. The CDR3: CASSLLGGSGNTIYF. The DNA of the CDR3 is TGTGCCAGCAGCCTCCTGGGCGGGTCTGGAAACACCATATATTTT.

CDR3 region: CSASHIRVGRNNEQFF. The CDR3 region has the DNA TGCAGTGCTAGCCATATCAGGGTAGGGAGGAACAATGAGCAGTTCTTC. J is TRBJ2-1 and V is TRBV20-1, with D perhaps TRBD2 (6 bases). Germline CDR1 reads DFQATT; CDR2 reads SNEGSKA (reference sequence). The CDR3 length is 16 residues. The V end lost 3 bases, the J end lost 5 bases, and 20 bases lay between the germline ends.

CDR3 loop: CPGGYSNQPQHF. In DNA form, the CDR3 reads TGCCCCGGTGGGTACAGCAATCAGCCCCAGCATTTT. The rearrangement links TRBV29-1 to TRBJ1-5, with D uncertain. The germline V gene encodes CDR1 SQVTM and CDR2 ANQGSEA. The CDR3 contains 12 residues.

The V gene is TRBV28, the J gene TRBJ1-1; D perhaps matches TRBD1 (5 bases). CDR1 and CDR2 from the germline V gene are MDHEN and SYDVKM. The CDR3 is made up of 16 amino acids. The V gene lost 6 bases and the J gene lost 0 bases, with 17 bases spanning the gap. The CDR3 protein is CASRPQGTLMNTEAFF. Here the CDR3 DNA reads TGTGCCAGCAGGCCTCAGGGAACCTTGATGAACACTGAAGCTTTCTTT.

This clonotype was detected a few times. The V and J genes are TRBV29-1 and TRBJ1-2, with D maybe TRBD1 (5 bases). The CDR3 totals 11 residues. Per the germline V gene, CDR1 is SQVTM and CDR2 is ANQGSEA. Trimming pared 5 bases from V and 8 bases from J, leaving 12 bases between. The CDR3 DNA is TGCAGCGTTCTTACAGGCGGCGGCTACACCTTC. Its translation: CSVLTGGGYTF.

The chain links TRBV5-1 to TRBJ2-2; D uncertain. Trimming took 6 bases from V and 6 from J, leaving 18 bases between them. This CDR3 region has 15 residues. CDR1 and CDR2 (germline): SGHRS, YFSETQ. CDR3 DNA sequence: TGCGCCAGCAAGGCAGATGCTGGGAATCCCGGGGAGCTGTTTTTT. It encodes CASKADAGNPGELFF.

The rearrangement joins TRBV20-1 to TRBJ1-1; D possibly corresponds to TRBD1 (5 bases). This CDR3 contains 14 residues. Germline V CDR1 and CDR2: DFQATT, SNEGSKA (reference sequence). The ends were cut back, 6 bases at V and 3 bases at J, with 17 bases in the middle. The CDR3 coding sequence is TGCAGTGCCCAGAGAGGGGCCCGGGACACTGAAGCTTTCTTT. Protein: CSAQRGARDTEAFF.

The table lists this clonotype with a few counts. V is TRBV29-1 and J is TRBJ2-7; 9 positions match TRBD1. This CDR3 is built from 11 residues. Trimming took 4 bases from V and 6 from J; bases not matched to a gene: 1. Germline assignment: CDR1 SQVTM and CDR2 ANQGSEA. The CDR3 bases are TGCAGCGTTGGACAGGGGGGCGAGCAGTACTTC. Translated, it gives CSVGQGGEQYF.

This sequence joins TRBV2 and TRBJ2-1, with 10 bases lining up with TRBD1. The V and J ends lost 6 bases and 7 bases, in that order; junction bases with no gene match: 3. The CDR3 has 13 amino acids. Per the germline V gene, CDR1 is SNHLY and CDR2 is FYNNEI. The CDR3 DNA reads TGTGCCAGCAGGACAGGGGGCATTAATGAGCAGTTCTTC. It specifies CASRTGGINEQFF.